This T cell receptor (beta chain) was documented in a study of T cell repertoires in cytomegalovirus infection. Study details: Indicated by public TCR beta signatures were CMV infection and matching HLA type. Regarding the study as a whole: HLA-C-restricted CMV-specific TCR beta clonotypes were dominant in the ex vivo response. Totalled public TCR beta family frequency picked out people who carried CMV plus the relevant HLA.

This clonotype was observed many times. What it recognizes is unknown. This CDR3 has 15 residues. The germline gives CDR1 SGHTA, CDR2 FQGNSA. Trimming pared 4 bases from V and 1 base from J, leaving 11 bases between. TCRdb re-called the reads with MiXCR, one entry per CDR3 protein. Among roughly 500,000 distinct CDR3 sequences listed, roughly a third were seen once. The sequenced sample was cultured PBMCs, obtained from culture after CMV antigen stimulation. V and J are TRBV7-2 and TRBJ1-3; tentatively, D is TRBD1 (6 bases). This TCR came from a human donor in good health (CMV status not recorded). Some clones in this sample may be carry-over from other donors' samples. The CDR3: CASSSQGLSGNTIYF. The CDR3 bases are TGTGCCAGCAGCTCACAGGGTTTGTCTGGAAACACCATATATTTT.